Listed here are 7 T cell receptor beta chains from one sample, sequenced in a study of cytomegalovirus exposure and HLA in healthy donors. Use of 60 Vbeta and 13 Jbeta primers characterized the PCR. The repertoire was sequenced with immunoSEQ multiplex PCR; TCRdb's copy has only in-frame clones and lacks some. The sample includes about 180,000 clones, approximately 81% of them seen just once. The source material was PBMCs. The receptors were sampled from a man under 40 in good health and CMV-seronegative.

The chain recombines TRBV7-9 with TRBJ2-2; 12 bases line up with TRBD2. The germline CDR1 and CDR2 sequences are SEHNR and FQNEAQ (reference sequence). This CDR3 region has 19 residues. Trimming cost V 3 bases and J 0 bases; bases outside gene matches: 8. CDR3 region: CASSFPSTSGGSNTGELFF. CDR3 in DNA: TGTGCCAGCAGCTTCCCTTCTACTAGCGGGGGGTCGAACACCGGGGAGCTGTTTTTT.

This chain connects TRBV19 to TRBJ2-7; the match to TRBD2 covers 13 bases. Germline CDR1 reads LNHDA; CDR2 reads SQIVND (reference sequence). Trimming at V came to 4 bases and at J to 3 bases, leaving 9 bases not matched to a gene. This CDR3 has 17 residues. The CDR3 region is CASSTTTSGRALYEQYF. The CDR3 coding sequence is TGTGCCAGTAGTACCACTACTAGCGGGAGGGCCCTCTACGAGCAGTACTTC.

The V call is TRBV10-3, the J call TRBJ1-1, with D possibly being TRBD1 (5 bases). V lost 5 bases and J lost 6, with 19 bases in between. Germline lookup yields CDR1 ENHRY and CDR2 SYGVKD. CDR3 size: 15 residues. CDR3 protein: CAISTAWGGEAEAFF. The CDR3 nucleotides read TGTGCCATCAGTACTGCCTGGGGAGGGGAGGCTGAAGCTTTCTTT.

The J gene is TRBJ2-1, the V gene TRBV27, with 9 bases aligning to TRBD2. CDR1 and CDR2 from the germline V gene are MNHEY and SMNVEV (reference sequence). With V trimmed by 4 bases and J by 7 bases, 14 bases remained unmatched. This CDR3 is built from 17 residues. The CDR3 loop reads CASSSVWVAGVVNEQFF. DNA of the CDR3: TGTGCCAGCAGTTCCGTGTGGGTAGCGGGAGTGGTGAATGAGCAGTTCTTC.

V usage is TRBV11-2 and J usage is TRBJ2-7, with 16 bases matching TRBD2. Germline loops: CDR1 SGHAT, CDR2 FQNNGV. The CDR3 is made up of 18 amino acids. With V trimmed by 5 bases and J by 5 bases, 12 bases remained unmatched. CDR3 residues: CASSPKPPGLAGGNEQYF. The CDR3 nucleotides read TGTGCCAGCAGCCCGAAACCTCCGGGACTAGCGGGAGGGAACGAGCAGTACTTC.

The rearrangement joins TRBV5-1 to TRBJ2-5, with 13 bases aligning to TRBD2. The germline gives CDR1 SGHRS, CDR2 YFSETQ. The CDR3 contains 17 residues. V lost 5 bases, J lost 5 bases, and 12 bases stayed unmatched. The CDR3 spells CASRLAGGPGNFETQYF. The CDR3 DNA sequence: TGCGCCAGCAGACTAGCGGGAGGGCCTGGTAATTTCGAGACCCAGTACTTC. Looking up the rest from reference TRBV5-1 and TRBJ2-5 gives the full variable domain: KAGVTQTPRYLIKTRGQQVTLSCSPISGHRSVSWYQQTPGQGLQFLFEYFSETQRNKGNFPGRFSGRQFSNSRSEMNVSTLELGDSALYLCASRLAGGPGNFETQYFGPGTRLLVL.

This chain links TRBV7-9 with TRBJ2-3, with a possible D match to TRBD2 (6 bases). The CDR3 loop spans 15 amino acids. Trimming took off 10 bases at V and 1 base at J, with 18 bases between the two ends. CDR1 is SEHNR and CDR2 is FQNEAQ in the germline V gene (reference sequence). CDR3 protein: CATTSQAGRTDTQYF. The CDR3 nucleotides read TGTGCCACCACCTCCCAGGCGGGGCGCACAGATACGCAGTATTTT.